The T cell receptor (beta chain) under discussion was sequenced for a study of shared clonotypes between healthy human individuals. The CDR3 extends over 15 amino acids. Trimming took 5 bases from V and 4 from J; bases not matched to a gene: 6. Germline assignment: CDR1 SGHRS and CDR2 YFSETQ. Partitioning of CD4+ cells yielded a CD45RA+ naive subset and a CD45RA-negative memory subset. TCRdb's copy holds only in-frame clones and misses some; the assay was immunoSEQ multiplex PCR. The repertoire holds some 2,000,000 clones, roughly 95% seen once, with 0.1% to 0.15% in the top ten. This chain connects TRBV5-1 to TRBJ1-1; 12 bases are a match to TRBD1. The sequenced sample was naive CD4+ T cells sorted from blood. The subset is: CD45RA+ positively selected. This sequence originates from a man aged 18 to 29 in good health. The CDR3: CASSPGQGAITEAFF. The CDR3 DNA follows: TGCGCCAGCAGTCCGGGACAGGGGGCAATCACTGAAGCTTTCTTT. Looking up the rest from reference TRBV5-1 and TRBJ1-1 gives the full variable domain: KAGVTQTPRYLIKTRGQQVTLSCSPISGHRSVSWYQQTPGQGLQFLFEYFSETQRNKGNFPGRFSGRQFSNSRSEMNVSTLELGDSALYLCASSPGQGAITEAFFGQGTRLTVV.